This T cell receptor (beta chain) was observed in a study of beta chain features in type 1 diabetes. The authors reverse transcribed all of the isolated RNA, so sequencing captured expressed TCRB transcripts. Sequencing used immunoSEQ multiplex PCR; TCRdb keeps in-frame clones, though not all of them. The sample carries roughly 610,000 clones, 15% recorded once. The V gene lost 4 bases and the J gene lost 7 bases, with 9 bases spanning the gap. Germline loops: CDR1 SGHNT, CDR2 YYREEE (reference sequence). The CDR3 is 11 residues long. Sequenced input: naive CD4+ T cells from blood. The TCR was taken from a man younger than 35 in good health. The V call is TRBV5-4, the J call TRBJ2-7; D is unresolved. CDR3 protein: CASSLSQEQYF. In DNA form, the CDR3 reads TGTGCCAGCAGCCTTTCTCAAGAGCAGTACTTC. The variable domain in full, completed from reference TRBV5-4 and TRBJ2-7, reads ETGVTQSPTHLIKTRGQQVTLRCSSQSGHNTVSWYQQALGQGPQFIFQYYREEENGRGNFPPRFSGLQFPNYSSELNVNALELDDSALYLCASSLSQEQYFGPGTRLTVT.